A selection of T cell receptor beta chains follows, all from one sample in a study of cytomegalovirus exposure and HLA in healthy donors. TCRdb's copy holds only in-frame clones and misses some; the assay was immunoSEQ multiplex PCR. This sample's table has about 130,000 clones. Sequenced material: PBMCs. These receptors were taken from a woman aged 40 to 55 in good health and CMV-seropositive. Each CDR3 is given with its conserved first and last residue. Fields, in order: J gene, V gene, D gene, CDR3 DNA, CDR3 protein. D genes are given only for firm matches.

TRBJ2-7 | TRBV2 | TRBD1 | TGTGCCAGCAGTCCAGGGGGCCCCTCGTACGAGCAGTACTTC | CASSPGGPSYEQYF
TRBJ2-3 | TRBV9 | . | TGTGCCAGCAGCGTAGAGTGGGGCCCGGGCACAGATACGCAGTATTTT | CASSVEWGPGTDTQYF
TRBJ2-1 | TRBV7-3 | TRBD2 | TGTGCCAGCAGCCTATCCGGGACTAATAACAATGAGCAGTTCTTC | CASSLSGTNNNEQFF
TRBJ2-7 | TRBV29-1 | TRBD1 | TGCAGTGTTAGACAGGGCGCTTCCTACGAGCAGTACTTC | CSVRQGASYEQYF
TRBJ2-1 | TRBV5-5 | . | TGTGCCAGCAGCTTGGAATTGGGCCTTTACAATGAGCAGTTCTTC | CASSLELGLYNEQFF
TRBJ2-3 | TRBV19 | TRBD2 | TGTGCCAGTAGTCGCACCGGGACTAGCGGGAGAGGTACGCAGTATTTT | CASSRTGTSGRGTQYF
TRBJ2-3 | TRBV2 | TRBD1 | TGTGCCAGCAGTGTTCTCCGGGACAGTAAAACCACAGATACGCAGTATTTT | CASSVLRDSKTTDTQYF
TRBJ2-2 | TRBV7-9 | TRBD1 | TGTGCCAGCAGCTTATCAGGGGGTTACACCGGGGAGCTGTTTTTT | CASSLSGGYTGELFF
TRBJ2-7 | TRBV5-1 | TRBD1 | TGCGCCAGCAGCTCTGGACAGGGGGCGCGCGAGCAGTACTTC | CASSSGQGAREQYF
TRBJ1-1 | TRBV5-1 | . | TGCGCCAGCAGCTTGGGGCAACATGGCACTGAAGCTTTCTTT | CASSLGQHGTEAFF
TRBJ2-3 | TRBV7-3 | TRBD1 | TGTGCCAGCAGCCCTGGGACAGGGAGGGCAGATACGCAGTATTTT | CASSPGTGRADTQYF
TRBJ1-1 | TRBV6-5 | TRBD1 | TGTGCCAGCAGTTCCACGGACAGGGAAGCTTTCTTT | CASSSTDREAFF
TRBJ1-1 | TRBV5-4 | . | TGTGCCAGCAGCTTGGCGCTCAGGGTTGAAGCTTTCTTT | CASSLALRVEAFF
TRBJ1-2 | TRBV11-2 | . | TGTGCCAGCAGCGAAGGACAGCTTAAAAACTATGGCTACACCTTC | CASSEGQLKNYGYTF
TRBJ2-1 | TRBV7-3 | . | TGTGCCAGCAGCTCCGGTGACTCAGAGCAGTTCTTC | CASSSGDSEQFF
TRBJ2-3 | TRBV6-5 | . | TGTGCCAGCAGTTACAGGGGCCTCATGGCAGATACGCAGTATTTT | CASSYRGLMADTQYF
TRBJ2-7 | TRBV5-1 | TRBD2 | TGCGCCAGCGGAGCGGGCGGGAGGGCGACGGAGGAGCAGTACTTC | CASGAGGRATEEQYF
TRBJ2-7 | TRBV4-1 | . | TGCGCCAGCAGCCAAGAAAACTATCCAGGGGGAGGCGAGCAGTACTTC | CASSQENYPGGGEQYF
TRBJ1-2 | TRBV7-3 | TRBD1 | TGTGCCAGCAGCTTCGACAGGGGCGCTAACTATGGCTACACCTTC | CASSFDRGANYGYTF
TRBJ1-1 | TRBV28 | . | TGTGCCAGCACCCCTTCGTCGACTGAAGCTTTCTTT | CASTPSSTEAFF
TRBJ2-1 | TRBV6-4 | . | TGTGCCAGCAGTGACTCGGCGATAGGGGAAGGGAGGAGCTCCTACAATGAGCAGTTCTTC | CASSDSAIGEGRSSYNEQFF
TRBJ2-5 | TRBV5-1 | . | TGCGCCAGCAGCCCGGGGACACACCAAGAGACCCAGTACTTC | CASSPGTHQETQYF
TRBJ2-1 | TRBV28 | . | TGTGCCAGCAGTTTTAGAGACTTCGCCTACAATGAGCAGTTCTTC | CASSFRDFAYNEQFF
TRBJ2-7 | TRBV6-5 | TRBD2 | TGTGCCAGCAGCCCCGGGACTAGTAGTCTCGAGCAGTACTTC | CASSPGTSSLEQYF
TRBJ2-3 | TRBV4-1 | TRBD2 | TGCGCCAGCAGCCGATTAAGCGGGACCATCACAGATACGCAGTATTTT | CASSRLSGTITDTQYF
TRBJ2-7 | TRBV18 | TRBD2 | TGTGCCAGCTCACCATGGACTAGCGGGAGGGATACCTACGAGCAGTACTTC | CASSPWTSGRDTYEQYF
TRBJ1-4 | TRBV14 | TRBD1 | TGTGCCAGCAGCCACTCCGGGACAGGAACTAATGAAAAACTGTTTTTT | CASSHSGTGTNEKLFF
TRBJ2-7 | TRBV18 | TRBD2 | TGTGCCAGCTCACCCCTAGCGGGGAACTCCAACGAGCAGTACTTC | CASSPLAGNSNEQYF
TRBJ2-7 | TRBV28 | . | TGTGCCAGCAATTTTGAGGTGCGACCCTACGAGCAGTACTTC | CASNFEVRPYEQYF
TRBJ2-7 | TRBV5-1 | TRBD1 | TGCGCCAGCAGCTTTCTGACAGGGGAGGTCTACGAGCAGTACTTC | CASSFLTGEVYEQYF
TRBJ1-5 | TRBV28 | . | TGTGCCAGCAGGCGTCGGACGGGGGGGCCCCAGCATTTT | CASRRRTGGPQHF
TRBJ2-7 | TRBV5-4 | TRBD2 | TGTGCCAGCAGCCTGGACGCGGGAGGGCTCCTATTC | CASSLDAGGLLF
TRBJ1-3 | TRBV6-1 | . | TGTGCCAGCAGTGATGAGTTGTTCTCTGGAAACACCATATATTTT | CASSDELFSGNTIYF
TRBJ1-4 | TRBV15 | TRBD1 | TGTGCCACCAGCAGGGACAGGGGCCCTGAAAAACTGTTTTTT | CATSRDRGPEKLFF
TRBJ2-7 | TRBV28 | TRBD1 | TGTGCCAGCAGTTTATCGGGGACAGGGTACGAGCAGTACTTC | CASSLSGTGYEQYF